The 3 T cell receptor beta chains below come from one sample, sequenced in a study of T-cell memory formation after mild COVID-19 (dated by TCRdb to the early 2020s). The library was built by means of 5' RACE. The listed sequencing device is Illumina NovaSeq 6000. TCRdb reprocessed the public reads (quality trimming at Q25 with fastp, clone calling with MiXCR) and kept in-frame beta chains. Records with the same CDR3 protein are collapsed into one entry carrying the most frequent genes and DNA. The sample table holds 55,000 to 70,000 distinct CDR3 sequences, of which 25% to 35% were seen once. The ten largest account for roughly 45% of the sample. The specimen was PBMCs or a T cell subset sorted from them (not recorded which). These receptors originate from a man aged 18 to 30 who had mild COVID-19 (a few samples of this study predate the infection). The sample titles of this study are shuffled in the database, so cell type and time point are left out; the donor was told from shared clones.

This clonotype was detected only a few times. The chain recombines TRBV11-2 with TRBJ1-2; tentatively, D is TRBD1 (5 bases). The germline V gene has CDR1 SGHAT and CDR2 FQNNGV. The CDR3 is made up of 16 amino acids. Trimming cost V 6 bases and J 4 bases, with 21 bases left between them. CDR3 sequence (DNA): TGTGCCAGCAGTCGATCAGCCAGGGCGGCAGTCTATGGCTACACCTTC. As protein: CASSRSARAAVYGYTF.

Only a few counts were recorded for this clonotype. The chain uses TRBV20-1 and TRBJ2-7; TRBD1 agrees at 11 bases. Germline V gene lookup returns CDR1 DFQATT and CDR2 SNEGSKA (reference sequence). The CDR3 length is 14 residues. J lost 3 bases, V lost 5 bases, and 6 bases had no gene match. CDR3 nucleotide sequence: TGCAGTGCTCTAACCGGGACAGGGGGCTACGAGCAGTACTTC. It specifies CSALTGTGGYEQYF.

The chain recombines TRBV4-1 with TRBJ1-3, with D possibly TRBD1 on 5 matching bases. Germline lookup yields CDR1 MGHRA and CDR2 YSYEKL. V gave up 10 bases and J gave up 3 bases, with 7 bases separating them. The CDR3 consists of 11 residues. The CDR3 DNA reads as TGCGCCACCGGGGGTGGAAACACCATATATTTT. Its translation is CATGGGNTIYF.